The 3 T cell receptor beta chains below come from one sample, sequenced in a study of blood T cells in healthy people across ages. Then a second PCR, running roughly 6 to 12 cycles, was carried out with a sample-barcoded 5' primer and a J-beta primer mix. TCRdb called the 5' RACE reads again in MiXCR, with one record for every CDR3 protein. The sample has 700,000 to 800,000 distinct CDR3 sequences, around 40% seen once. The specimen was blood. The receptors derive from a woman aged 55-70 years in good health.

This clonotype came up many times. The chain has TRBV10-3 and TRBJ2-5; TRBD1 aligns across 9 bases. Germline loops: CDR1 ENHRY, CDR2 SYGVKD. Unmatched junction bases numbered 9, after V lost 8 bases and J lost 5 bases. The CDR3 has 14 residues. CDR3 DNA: TGTGCCATCTCTTCACAGGGGGCGCGGGAGACCCAGTACTTC. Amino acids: CAISSQGARETQYF.

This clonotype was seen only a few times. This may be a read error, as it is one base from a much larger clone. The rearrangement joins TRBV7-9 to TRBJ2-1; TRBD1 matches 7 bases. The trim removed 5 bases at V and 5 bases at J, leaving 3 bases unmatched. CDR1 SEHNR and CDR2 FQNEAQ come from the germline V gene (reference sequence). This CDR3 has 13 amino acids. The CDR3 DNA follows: TGTGCCAGCAGCCACGACAGGGACAATGAGCAGTTCTTC. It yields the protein CASSHDRDNEQFF. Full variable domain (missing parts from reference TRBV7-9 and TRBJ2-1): DTGVSQNPRHKITKRGQNVTFRCDPISEHNRLYWYRQTLGQGPEFLTYFQNEAQLEKSRLLSDRFSAERPKGSFSTLEIQRTEQGDSAMYLCASSHDRDNEQFFGPGTRLTVL.

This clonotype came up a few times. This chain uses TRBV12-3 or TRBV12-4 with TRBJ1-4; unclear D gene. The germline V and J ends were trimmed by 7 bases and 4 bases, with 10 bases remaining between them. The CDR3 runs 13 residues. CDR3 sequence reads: CASTLQINEKLFF. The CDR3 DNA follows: TGTGCCAGCACCTTACAGATTAATGAAAAACTGTTTTTT.